These 23 T cell receptor beta chains share one sample of origin, sequenced in a study of monozygotic twins with inflammatory bowel disease. Using the 5' RACE reads, TCRdb records one entry per CDR3 protein without DNA. Its table records about 450,000 distinct CDR3 sequences. Sequencing was performed on blood. These TCRs come from a human donor with ulcerative colitis or Crohn's disease, or a healthy co-twin of an affected twin (not recorded which).

This chain's CDR3 is CASSFRGTSGGYNEQFF. The chain has TRBV5-1 and TRBJ2-1; the TRBD2 assignment by TCRdb is unverifiable without DNA. The CDR3 is 17 residues long. Germline assignment: CDR1 SGHRS and CDR2 YFSETQ.

The rearrangement links TRBV5-1 to TRBJ2-3; checking the TCRdb D call of TRBD2 is not possible without DNA. The CDR3 runs to 16 residues. Germline-derived CDR1 and CDR2 are SGHRS and YFSETQ. The CDR3 loop reads CASSLTSGGGTDTQYF.

This chain connects TRBV30 to TRBJ1-1; TCRdb calls TRBD1, which cannot be checked without DNA. This CDR3 has 15 residues. The germline V gene encodes CDR1 GTSNPN and CDR2 SVGIG (reference sequence). The CDR3 here is CAWSDQGGPNTEAFF.

The V call is TRBV5-1, the J call TRBJ2-2; without DNA, the TCRdb call of TRBD1 cannot be checked. The germline gives CDR1 SGHRS, CDR2 YFSETQ. The CDR3 runs to 15 residues. The CDR3 loop is CASSLDTGNTGELFF.

The CDR3 loop reads CASSLGEGEAFF. The chain uses TRBV12-3 or TRBV12-4 and TRBJ1-1. The CDR3 consists of 12 residues.

The chain couples TRBV7-3 to TRBJ1-1. The CDR3 spans 14 residues. Germline V lookup: CDR1 SGHTA, CDR2 FQGTGA. The CDR3: CASSLMGSGTEAFF.

The V and J genes are TRBV21-1 and TRBJ2-3; TCRdb's D call of TRBD2 is untestable without DNA. TRBV21-1 is a known pseudogene. The CDR3 has 23 amino acids. The CDR3 protein is CASSKLGLAGRKTSSRCTDTQYF.

The chain recombines TRBV29-1 with TRBJ2-7. Germline V lookup: CDR1 SQVTM, CDR2 ANQGSEA. The CDR3 covers 14 residues. CDR3 sequence reads: CSVVTAVNSYEQYF.

The CDR3 sequence is CSASLRDAIGARGSPLHF. The chain links TRBV20-1 to TRBJ1-6; TCRdb's D call, TRBD1, is unchecked because there is no DNA. The CDR3 has 18 residues. Germline V CDR1 and CDR2: DFQATT, SNEGSKA (reference sequence).

The chain is built from TRBV7-2 and TRBJ2-5; TCRdb calls TRBD2, which cannot be checked without DNA. The CDR3 has 15 residues. Germline values: CDR1 SGHTA, CDR2 FQGNSA. The CDR3 sequence: CASSSSGSEGETQYF.

The chain has TRBV11-2 and TRBJ2-7; TCRdb lists TRBD1, though no DNA is available to test this call. This CDR3 has 17 residues. Germline V gene data show CDR1 as SGHAT and CDR2 as FQNNGV. The CDR3 here is CASSPASGTGQNYEQYF.

The chain is built from TRBV5-1 and TRBJ1-4. CDR1 is SGHRS and CDR2 is YFSETQ in the germline V gene. This CDR3 region has 18 residues. The chain's CDR3 is CASSPSKTRPATNEKLFF.

The chain couples TRBV5-1 to TRBJ2-7. This CDR3 contains 15 residues. Germline-derived CDR1 and CDR2 are SGHRS and YFSETQ. This CDR3 reads CASSLSRNGPYEQYF.

The CDR3 loop reads CASSDYGNEQFF. The chain recombines TRBV2 with TRBJ2-1. The CDR3 runs to 12 residues. The germline gives CDR1 SNHLY, CDR2 FYNNEI. Complete variable domain (other parts from reference TRBV2 and TRBJ2-1): EPEVTQTPSHQVTQMGQEVILRCVPISNHLYFYWYRQILGQKVEFLVSFYNNEISEKSEIFDDQFSVERPDGSNFTLKIRSTKLEDSAMYFCASSDYGNEQFFGPGTRLTVL.

This chain's CDR3 is CSARNGRQRALWITEAFF. The chain links TRBV20-1 to TRBJ1-1; TCRdb reports TRBD1, a call that lacks DNA to check it against. The CDR3 consists of 18 residues. Germline loops: CDR1 DFQATT, CDR2 SNEGSKA (reference sequence).

The CDR3 reads CASSRGPGELFF. This chain connects TRBV12-3 or TRBV12-4 to TRBJ2-2; checking the TCRdb D call of TRBD1 is not possible without DNA. CDR3 size: 12 residues.

The chain links TRBV7-6 to TRBJ2-7. Looked up from germline, CDR1 is SGHVS and CDR2 is FNYEAQ. This CDR3 contains 13 residues. The CDR3 loop reads CASSLAGIDEQYF.

The chain carries TRBV5-1 and TRBJ1-5; the TCRdb call, TRBD1, lacks DNA for checking. The CDR3 extends over 13 amino acids. From germline, CDR1 is SGHRS and CDR2 YFSETQ. The CDR3 loop is CASSGTGGQPQHF.

The V gene is TRBV14, the J gene TRBJ2-1. The CDR3 covers 15 residues. The V gene's germline CDR1 is SGHDN and CDR2 FVKESK. CDR3 residues: CASSQGWPRNNEQFF. The variable domain in full, completed from reference TRBV14 and TRBJ2-1, reads EAGVTQFPSHSVIEKGQTVTLRCDPISGHDNLYWYRRVMGKEIKFLLHFVKESKQDESGMPNNRFLAERTGGTYSTLKVQPAELEDSGVYFCASSQGWPRNNEQFFGPGTRLTVL.

The chain couples TRBV28 to TRBJ2-2; TCRdb returns TRBD1, unconfirmable since there is no DNA. The CDR3 length is 13 residues. The germline V gene encodes CDR1 MDHEN and CDR2 SYDVKM. The CDR3 loop reads CASNNGGFGELFF. The entire variable domain, with the rest obtained from reference TRBV28 and TRBJ2-2, is as follows: DVKVTQSSRYLVKRTGEKVFLECVQDMDHENMFWYRQDPGLGLRLIYFSYDVKMKEKGDIPEGYSVSREKKERFSLILESASTNQTSMYLCASNNGGFGELFFGEGSRLTVL.

The rearrangement links TRBV27 to TRBJ1-2; TCRdb's D call, TRBD1, is unchecked because there is no DNA. This CDR3 has 14 amino acids. Looked up from germline, CDR1 is MNHEY and CDR2 is SMNVEV (reference sequence). CDR3 amino acids: CASSSPKQGSGYTF.

V is TRBV20-1 and J is TRBJ2-3; the TCRdb D gene call, TRBD2, has no DNA to confirm it. Germline assignment: CDR1 DFQATT and CDR2 SNEGSKA (reference sequence). This CDR3 contains 17 residues. The CDR3: CSADKSGRPPLADTQYF.

This chain connects TRBV4-2 to TRBJ1-1. The CDR3 has 16 residues. Germline V lookup: CDR1 LGHNA, CDR2 YNFKEQ. CDR3: CASSQAVRAANTEAFF.